Below, 21 T cell receptor beta chains from the same sample are listed, as sequenced in a study of blood T cell repertoires in COVID-19. The repertoire was sequenced with immunoSEQ multiplex PCR; TCRdb's copy has only in-frame clones and lacks some. Here the sample spans tens of thousands of clones, roughly 84% being singletons. Sequenced: peripheral blood. The receptors derive from a man aged 50 to 59 with active COVID-19.

This rearrangement joins TRBV27 to TRBJ2-7; D might be TRBD2 (5 bases). The ends were cut back, 5 bases at V and 3 bases at J, with 8 bases in the middle. The germline V gene has CDR1 MNHEY and CDR2 SMNVEV (reference sequence). The CDR3 is 12 amino acids. CDR3 sequence (DNA): TGTGCCAGCAGTAGAGGGTTCTACGAGCAGTACTTC. This codes for CASSRGFYEQYF.

The V call is TRBV6-2 or TRBV6-3, the J call TRBJ2-3; maybe TRBD1 (5 bases). Germline assignment: CDR1 MNHEY and CDR2 SVGEGT. The CDR3 length is 13 residues. V lost 0 bases to trimming and J lost 5 bases, with 6 bases between them. Written as DNA, the CDR3 is TGTGCCAGCAGTTACTCAGGGGTAGATACGCAGTATTTT. It codes for CASSYSGVDTQYF.

V usage is TRBV5-1 and J usage is TRBJ1-5, with 8 bases fitting TRBD1. Germline V lookup: CDR1 SGHRS, CDR2 YFSETQ. This CDR3 has 13 residues. With V trimmed by 9 bases and J by 4 bases, 6 bases remained unmatched. The CDR3 spells CAIHRGLNQPQHF. The CDR3 DNA reads as TGCGCCATACACAGGGGGTTAAATCAGCCCCAGCATTTT.

The V and J genes are TRBV9 and TRBJ2-7; 9 bases map to TRBD1. Per the germline V gene, CDR1 is SGDLS and CDR2 is YYNGEE. The CDR3 is 16 amino acids. After removal of 2 bases from V and 3 bases from J, the junction contained 9 bases not matched to a gene. In nucleotides, the CDR3 is TGTGCCAGCAGCGTTTCTCCCGGGACAGGGAACTACGAGCAGTACTTC. Protein sequence: CASSVSPGTGNYEQYF.

This clone has a single count. V gene TRBV4-3 combines with J gene TRBJ1-2; the D gene is possibly TRBD1 (5 bases). The V gene lost 0 bases and the J gene lost 4 bases, with 12 bases spanning the gap. The germline V gene encodes CDR1 LGHNA and CDR2 YSLEER. The CDR3 covers 15 residues. This CDR3 is CASSQEWGVLYGYTF. The CDR3, as DNA: TGCGCCAGCAGCCAAGAGTGGGGGGTCCTCTATGGCTACACCTTC.

The rearrangement uses TRBV28 and TRBJ2-5; 7 positions match TRBD1. Looked up from germline, CDR1 is MDHEN and CDR2 is SYDVKM. V dropped 6 bases and J dropped 1; count of bases not matched to a gene: 8. The CDR3 length is 15 residues. DNA of the CDR3: TGTGCCAGCAGCCCTTCACAGGGGCTCCAAGAGACCCAGTACTTC. Translated, it gives CASSPSQGLQETQYF.

The chain links TRBV5-1 to TRBJ2-3; D may be TRBD1 (5 bases). Germline V gene lookup returns CDR1 SGHRS and CDR2 YFSETQ. The CDR3 sequence is 16 residues long. V lost 0 bases to trimming and J lost 0 bases, with 11 bases between them. Here the CDR3 reads CASSLAVRQSTDTQYF. CDR3 DNA sequence: TGCGCCAGCAGCTTGGCCGTAAGACAGAGCACAGATACGCAGTATTTT.

The rearrangement links TRBV5-1 to TRBJ2-3, with a weak D call TRBD1 (6 bases). V gave up 2 bases and J gave up 5 bases, with 15 bases separating them. In germline, CDR1 is SGHRS, CDR2 YFSETQ. This CDR3 has 15 residues. The CDR3 spells CASSLIGSTGDTQYF. The CDR3 nucleotides are TGCGCCAGCAGCTTAATCGGGTCGACAGGAGATACGCAGTATTTT.

V usage is TRBV4-1 and J usage is TRBJ1-1, with TRBD1 matching 7 bases. Germline V gives CDR1 MGHRA, CDR2 YSYEKL. This CDR3 has 15 amino acids. The V segment lost 0 bases and the J segment 4 bases; nucleotides outside the gene matches: 5. This CDR3 reads CASSQDWDSPTEAFF. Here the CDR3 DNA reads TGCGCCAGCAGCCAAGACTGGGACAGTCCCACTGAAGCTTTCTTT.

The gene calls are TRBV28 and TRBJ1-4; 10 bases match TRBD1. The length of the CDR3 is 16 residues. CDR1 and CDR2 from the germline V gene are MDHEN and SYDVKM. Trimming at V came to 8 bases and at J to 2 bases, leaving 8 bases not matched to a gene. The CDR3 coding sequence is TGTGCCAGCCAAGACAGGGGGCGAGGGACTAATGAAAAACTGTTTTTT. Its protein product is CASQDRGRGTNEKLFF. The whole variable domain, filled in from reference TRBV28 and TRBJ1-4, reads DVKVTQSSRYLVKRTGEKVFLECVQDMDHENMFWYRQDPGLGLRLIYFSYDVKMKEKGDIPEGYSVSREKKERFSLILESASTNQTSMYLCASQDRGRGTNEKLFFGSGTQLSVL.

The CDR3 spells CAAGRQGITDTQYF. The CDR3 nucleotides are TGTGCCGCGGGAAGACAGGGGATCACAGATACGCAGTATTTT. The chain combines TRBV5-8 with TRBJ2-3; 8 bases match TRBD1. This CDR3 is 14 amino acids long. The ends lost 10 bases at V and 2 bases at J; junction bases unmatched: 9. Germline V lookup: CDR1 SGHTS, CDR2 YDEGEE.

The chain recombines TRBV9 with TRBJ2-2, with TRBD1 matching 7 bases. Unmatched junction bases numbered 2, after V lost 2 bases and J lost 1 base. Germline values: CDR1 SGDLS, CDR2 YYNGEE. CDR3 length: 15 amino acids. The CDR3 sequence is CASSVTGVNTGELFF. Written as DNA, the CDR3 is TGTGCCAGCAGCGTTACAGGGGTGAACACCGGGGAGCTGTTTTTT.

The chain uses TRBV11-3 and TRBJ2-3, with 10 bases identical to TRBD2. The germline V gene encodes CDR1 SGHNT and CDR2 YENEEA. Trimming took 5 bases from V and 4 from J; bases not matched to a gene: 6. The CDR3 sequence is 15 residues long. CDR3 DNA: TGTGCCAGCAGCCAGAGCGGGAGGGCCCCAGATACGCAGTATTTT. Its translation is CASSQSGRAPDTQYF.

The J gene is TRBJ1-2, the V gene TRBV27, with a weak D call TRBD1 (5 bases). Between the trimmed V and J ends, which lost 3 bases and 4 bases, there was a span of 12 bases. There are 14 residues in the CDR3. CDR1 and CDR2 (germline): MNHEY, SMNVEV (reference sequence). The CDR3 sequence: CASSFQGLGYGYTF. The CDR3 DNA sequence: TGTGCCAGCAGTTTTCAGGGACTAGGCTATGGCTACACCTTC.

The V call is TRBV7-9, the J call TRBJ1-5; TRBD1 matches 9 bases. CDR1 is SEHNR and CDR2 is FQNEAQ in the germline V gene (reference sequence). This CDR3 is built from 15 residues. V was pared by 5 bases and J by 2 bases, with 4 bases of the junction left unmatched. The CDR3 loop reads CASSQGQGGNQPQHF. CDR3 DNA sequence: TGTGCCAGCAGCCAGGGACAGGGTGGCAATCAGCCCCAGCATTTT.

The J gene is TRBJ2-1, the V gene TRBV24-1, with D possibly TRBD1 on 5 matching bases. V lost 4 bases and J lost 9, with 12 bases in between. CDR1 is KGHDR and CDR2 is SFDVKD in the germline V gene. The CDR3 extends over 13 amino acids. This CDR3 is CATSERQGPEQFF. As DNA, the CDR3 is TGTGCCACCAGTGAACGGCAGGGTCCTGAGCAGTTCTTC.

The count of this clone is one. The genes are TRBV6-2 or TRBV6-3 and TRBJ1-2; 11 bases match TRBD1. Per the germline V gene, CDR1 is MNHEY and CDR2 is SVGEGT. After removal of 5 bases from V and 6 bases from J, the junction contained 8 bases not matched to a gene. The CDR3 covers 15 residues. DNA of the CDR3: TGTGCCAGCAGTCAACGGACAGGGGGCGTTGATGGCTACACCTTC. This translates into CASSQRTGGVDGYTF.

This chain joins TRBV5-1 and TRBJ2-7, with 10 bases that match TRBD1. V was pared by 4 bases and J by 1 base, with 8 bases of the junction left unmatched. From germline, CDR1 is SGHRS and CDR2 YFSETQ. The CDR3 extends over 16 amino acids. The CDR3 loop reads CASSKGGGQGSYEQYF. In nucleotides, the CDR3 is TGCGCCAGCAGCAAGGGAGGGGGACAGGGGTCCTACGAGCAGTACTTC.

The chain employs TRBV5-6 and TRBJ1-1, with 7 bases identical to TRBD1. The ends lost 4 bases at V and 1 base at J; junction bases unmatched: 4. CDR1 SGHDT and CDR2 YYEEEE come from the germline V gene. There are 14 residues in the CDR3. The CDR3 nucleotides are TGTGCCAGCAGCCCTTGGACAGGGAACACTGAAGCTTTCTTT. This translates into CASSPWTGNTEAFF. The variable domain in full, completed from reference TRBV5-6 and TRBJ1-1, reads DAGVTQSPTHLIKTRGQQVTLRCSPKSGHDTVSWYQQALGQGPQFIFQYYEEEERQRGNFPDRFSGHQFPNYSSELNVNALLLGDSALYLCASSPWTGNTEAFFGQGTRLTVV.

The rearrangement uses TRBV29-1 and TRBJ2-5; TRBD1 matches at 9 bases. J lost 5 bases, V lost 6 bases, and 13 bases had no gene match. Germline V gene sequence: CDR1 SQVTM, CDR2 ANQGSEA. The CDR3 extends over 15 amino acids. CDR3 nucleotide sequence: TGCAGCGTCGAACCGGGACAGGGAGAACGGGAGACCCAGTACTTC. Encoded protein: CSVEPGQGERETQYF. The variable domain in full, with the rest retrieved from reference TRBV29-1 and TRBJ2-5, is SAVISQKPSRDICQRGTSLTIQCQVDSQVTMMFWYRQQPGQSLTLIATANQGSEATYESGFVIDKFPISRPNLTFSTLTVSNMSPEDSSIYLCSVEPGQGERETQYFGPGTRLLVL.

This chain links TRBV10-1 with TRBJ2-7; TRBD1 aligns across 8 bases. The CDR3 totals 18 residues. Trimming took 7 bases from V and 3 from J; bases not matched to a gene: 20. In germline, CDR1 is WNHNN, CDR2 SYGVQD (reference sequence). The CDR3 DNA is TGCGCCAGCAAGCCGACAGGGGCCCGCCCAATTAACCGCTACGAGCAGTACTTC. Its protein product is CASKPTGARPINRYEQYF.